A selection of T cell receptor beta chains follows, all from one sample in a study of control samples from healthy donors and cancer patients. Assay used: immunoSEQ multiplex PCR; TCRdb lists only in-frame clones, some missing. The table includes around 28,000 clones, just over 90% detected once. Sequencing was done on a sample of PBMCs. These receptor sequences come from a man aged 45-60 years with lung cancer. CDR3s include the opening cysteine and the closing phenylalanine or tryptophan. Each record gives: CDR3 DNA, CDR3 protein, D gene, CDR3 length, clone size, V gene, J gene. D genes are given only for firm matches. Clone size is given for some rows only: seen once, a few or many times, or a class if the clone is expanded.

DNA: TGTGCCAGCTCACCACCGTTCGGTCAGATTAGTGCTGAAGCTTTCTTT
CDR3: CASSPPFGQISAEAFF
D: NA
length: 16
size: NA
V: TRBV18
J: TRBJ1-1

DNA: TGTGCCAGCAGCCCCCAGGGCCTCCAAGAGACCCAGTACTTC
CDR3: CASSPQGLQETQYF
D: NA
length: 14
size: NA
V: TRBV7-2
J: TRBJ2-5

DNA: TGTGCCAGCGGGACAGGGGCGATTATGCCCCAGCATTTT
CDR3: CASGTGAIMPQHF
D: TRBD1
length: 13
size: few
V: TRBV2
J: TRBJ1-5

DNA: TGTGCCAGCAGCTTAACGGTCGCTTTCTTT
CDR3: CASSLTVAFF
D: NA
length: 10
size: NA
V: TRBV7-2
J: TRBJ1-1

DNA: TGTGCCAGCAGTTTGGGCAGAAGCACAGATACGCAGTATTTT
CDR3: CASSLGRSTDTQYF
D: NA
length: 14
size: NA
V: TRBV11-2
J: TRBJ2-3

DNA: TGTGCCGGCTCACAGGGGTCCAATGAAAAACTGTTTTTT
CDR3: CAGSQGSNEKLFF
D: TRBD1
length: 13
size: NA
V: TRBV2
J: TRBJ1-4

DNA: TGTGCCAGCAGCCTGACAGCAACTAATGAAAAACTGTTTTTT
CDR3: CASSLTATNEKLFF
D: NA
length: 14
size: NA
V: TRBV5-6
J: TRBJ1-4

DNA: TGCGCCAGCAGCTTGACGACCTCAGGCCCCGGGGAGCTGTTTTTT
CDR3: CASSLTTSGPGELFF
D: NA
length: 15
size: NA
V: TRBV5-1
J: TRBJ2-2

DNA: TGTGCCAGCAGCTTCAGCTATGAGCAGTTCTTC
CDR3: CASSFSYEQFF
D: NA
length: 11
size: NA
V: TRBV7-9
J: TRBJ2-1

DNA: TGTGCCAGCAGCTTGTTTGCCACGAACACTGAAGCTTTCTTT
CDR3: CASSLFATNTEAFF
D: NA
length: 14
size: NA
V: TRBV5-5
J: TRBJ1-1

DNA: TGTGCCACTTCGGCAGGGGTCAATTCACCCCTCCACTTT
CDR3: CATSAGVNSPLHF
D: NA
length: 13
size: NA
V: TRBV30
J: TRBJ1-6

DNA: TGTGCCAGCAGCTTAGCGCTGGGACAGGTCGGCTATGGCTACACCTTC
CDR3: CASSLALGQVGYGYTF
D: TRBD1
length: 16
size: NA
V: TRBV7-6
J: TRBJ1-2

DNA: TGTGCCAGCAGGCGACAGGAGGGCACTGAAGCTTTCTTT
CDR3: CASRRQEGTEAFF
D: NA
length: 13
size: once
V: TRBV2
J: TRBJ1-1

DNA: TGTGCCAGCTCACCACGCAGGGGTAATGAGCAGTTCTTC
CDR3: CASSPRRGNEQFF
D: NA
length: 13
size: NA
V: TRBV18
J: TRBJ2-1

DNA: TGTGCCAGCTCACCTTCATTGGAGTTTAATGAAAAACTGTTTTTT
CDR3: CASSPSLEFNEKLFF
D: NA
length: 15
size: once
V: TRBV18
J: TRBJ1-4

DNA: TGCGCCAGCAGCTCCGGACAGCCGCCCACCAATTATGGCTACACCTTC
CDR3: CASSSGQPPTNYGYTF
D: NA
length: 16
size: NA
V: TRBV5-1
J: TRBJ1-2

DNA: TGTGCCAGCTCTGGGGTTTTTAATGAGCAGTTCTTC
CDR3: CASSGVFNEQFF
D: NA
length: 12
size: NA
V: TRBV18
J: TRBJ2-1

DNA: TGTGCCGGATCAAGGACAGCCACCTACGAGCAGTACTTC
CDR3: CAGSRTATYEQYF
D: NA
length: 13
size: few
V: TRBV7-9
J: TRBJ2-7

DNA: TGTGCCAGCGGTAGGACTAGCGGGGGGACGGACAATGAGCAGTTCTTC
CDR3: CASGRTSGGTDNEQFF
D: TRBD2
length: 16
size: NA
V: TRBV6-6
J: TRBJ2-1

DNA: TGTGCCAGTATGGGTCTGGGACAGGGCCATAACACTGAAGCTTTCTTT
CDR3: CASMGLGQGHNTEAFF
D: TRBD1
length: 16
size: NA
V: TRBV19
J: TRBJ1-1